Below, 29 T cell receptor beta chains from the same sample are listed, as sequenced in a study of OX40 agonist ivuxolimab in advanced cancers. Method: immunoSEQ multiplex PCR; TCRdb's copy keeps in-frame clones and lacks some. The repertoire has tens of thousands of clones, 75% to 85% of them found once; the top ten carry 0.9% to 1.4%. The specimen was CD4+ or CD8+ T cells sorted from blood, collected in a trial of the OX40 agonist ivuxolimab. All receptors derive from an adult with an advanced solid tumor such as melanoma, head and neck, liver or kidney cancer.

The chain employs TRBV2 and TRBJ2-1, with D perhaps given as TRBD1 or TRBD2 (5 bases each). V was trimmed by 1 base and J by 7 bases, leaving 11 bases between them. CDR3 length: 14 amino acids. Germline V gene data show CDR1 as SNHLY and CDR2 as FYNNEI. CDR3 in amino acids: CASSEGGSRNEQFF. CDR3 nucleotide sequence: TGTGCCAGCAGTGAAGGGGGGTCCCGAAATGAGCAGTTCTTC. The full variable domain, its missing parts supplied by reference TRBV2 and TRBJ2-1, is EPEVTQTPSHQVTQMGQEVILRCVPISNHLYFYWYRQILGQKVEFLVSFYNNEISEKSEIFDDQFSVERPDGSNFTLKIRSTKLEDSAMYFCASSEGGSRNEQFFGPGTRLTVL.

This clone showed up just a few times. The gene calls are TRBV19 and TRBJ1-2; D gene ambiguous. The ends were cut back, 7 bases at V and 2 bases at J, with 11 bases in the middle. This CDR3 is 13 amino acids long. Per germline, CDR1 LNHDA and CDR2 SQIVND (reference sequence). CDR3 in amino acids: CASTEQLNYGYTF. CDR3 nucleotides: TGTGCCAGTACGGAACAGCTAAACTATGGCTACACCTTC.

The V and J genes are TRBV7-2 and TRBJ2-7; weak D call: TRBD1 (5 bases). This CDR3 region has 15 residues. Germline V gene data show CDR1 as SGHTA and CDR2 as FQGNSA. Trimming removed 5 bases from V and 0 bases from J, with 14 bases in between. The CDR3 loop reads CASSERQSSSYEQYF. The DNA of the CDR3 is TGTGCCAGCAGCGAACGACAGAGCAGCTCCTACGAGCAGTACTTC.

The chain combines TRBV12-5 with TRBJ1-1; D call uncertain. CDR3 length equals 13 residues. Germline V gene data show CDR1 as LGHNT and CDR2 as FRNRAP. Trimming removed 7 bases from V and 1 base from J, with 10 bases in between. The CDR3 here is CASEGQPNTEAFF. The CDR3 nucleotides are TGTGCTAGTGAAGGGCAACCGAACACTGAAGCTTTCTTT.

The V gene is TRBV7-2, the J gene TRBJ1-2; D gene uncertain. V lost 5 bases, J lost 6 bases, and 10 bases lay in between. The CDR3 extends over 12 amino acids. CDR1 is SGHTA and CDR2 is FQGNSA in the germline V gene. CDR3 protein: CASSRIFDGYTF. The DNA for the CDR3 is TGTGCCAGCAGCAGGATATTTGATGGCTACACCTTC.

CDR3 loop: CASSVQGAYGYTF. As DNA, the CDR3 is TGTGCCAGCAGTGTACAGGGAGCCTATGGCTACACCTTC. V gene TRBV6-1 combines with J gene TRBJ1-2; TRBD1 might be the D (6 bases). V was cut by 4 bases and J by 4 bases, with 10 bases left in between. Germline V lookup: CDR1 MNHNS, CDR2 SASEGT. This CDR3 is built from 13 residues.

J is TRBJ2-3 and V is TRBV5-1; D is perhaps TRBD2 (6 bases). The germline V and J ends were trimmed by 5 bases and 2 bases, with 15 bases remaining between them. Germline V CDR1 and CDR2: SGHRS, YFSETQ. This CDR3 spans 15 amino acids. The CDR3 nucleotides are TGCGCCAGCAGGAGGACTAATCCTCACACAGATACGCAGTATTTT. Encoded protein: CASRRTNPHTDTQYF. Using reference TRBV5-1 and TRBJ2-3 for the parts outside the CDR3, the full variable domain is KAGVTQTPRYLIKTRGQQVTLSCSPISGHRSVSWYQQTPGQGLQFLFEYFSETQRNKGNFPGRFSGRQFSNSRSEMNVSTLELGDSALYLCASRRTNPHTDTQYFGPGTRLTVL.

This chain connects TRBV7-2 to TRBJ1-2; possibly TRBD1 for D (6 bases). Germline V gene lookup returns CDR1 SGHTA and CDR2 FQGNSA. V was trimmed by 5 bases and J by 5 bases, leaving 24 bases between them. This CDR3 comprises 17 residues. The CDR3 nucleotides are TGTGCCAGCAGCCCGTTCGGACAGTCTCTAATCATTTATGGCTACACCTTC. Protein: CASSPFGQSLIIYGYTF.

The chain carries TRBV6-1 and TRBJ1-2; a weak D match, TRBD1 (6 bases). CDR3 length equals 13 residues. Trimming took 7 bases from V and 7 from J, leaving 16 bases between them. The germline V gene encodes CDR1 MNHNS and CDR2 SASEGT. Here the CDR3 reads CASTERGVRGYTF. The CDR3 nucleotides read TGTGCCAGCACCGAAAGGGGGGTTCGTGGCTACACCTTC.

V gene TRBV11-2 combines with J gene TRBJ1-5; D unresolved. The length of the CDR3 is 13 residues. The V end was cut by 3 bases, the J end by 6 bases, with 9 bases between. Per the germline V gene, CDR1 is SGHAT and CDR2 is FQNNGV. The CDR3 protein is CASSFVAGQPQHF. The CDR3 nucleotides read TGTGCCAGCAGCTTTGTGGCGGGTCAGCCCCAGCATTTT. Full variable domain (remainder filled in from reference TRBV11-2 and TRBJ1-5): EAGVAQSPRYKIIEKRQSVAFWCNPISGHATLYWYQQILGQGPKLLIQFQNNGVVDDSQLPKDRFSAERLKGVDSTLKIQPAKLEDSAVYLCASSFVAGQPQHFGDGTRLSIL.

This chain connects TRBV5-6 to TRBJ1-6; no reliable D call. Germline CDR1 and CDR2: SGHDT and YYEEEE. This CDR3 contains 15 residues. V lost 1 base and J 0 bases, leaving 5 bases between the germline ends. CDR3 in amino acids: CASSLLFSYNSPLHF. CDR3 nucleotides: TGTGCCAGCAGCTTGTTGTTCTCCTATAATTCACCCCTCCACTTT.

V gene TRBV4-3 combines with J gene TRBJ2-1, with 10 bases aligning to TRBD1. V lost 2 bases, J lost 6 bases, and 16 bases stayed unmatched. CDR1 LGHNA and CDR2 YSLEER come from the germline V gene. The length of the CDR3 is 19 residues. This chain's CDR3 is CASSQRFLRGGTGVNEQFF. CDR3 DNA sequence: TGCGCCAGCAGCCAACGTTTCCTTCGCGGCGGGACAGGGGTCAATGAGCAGTTCTTC.

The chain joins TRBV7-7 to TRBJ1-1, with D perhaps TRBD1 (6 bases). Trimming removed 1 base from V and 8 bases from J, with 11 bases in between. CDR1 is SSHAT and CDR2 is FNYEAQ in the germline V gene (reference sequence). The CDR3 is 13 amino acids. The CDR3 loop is CASSLDRDTEAFF. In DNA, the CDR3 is TGTGCCAGCAGCTTAGACAGGGATACCGAAGCTTTCTTT.

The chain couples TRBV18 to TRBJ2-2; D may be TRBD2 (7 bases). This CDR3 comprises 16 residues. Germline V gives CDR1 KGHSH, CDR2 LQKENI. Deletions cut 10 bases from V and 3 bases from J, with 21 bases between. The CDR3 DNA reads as TGTGCCACCACCCGAATACGGGGGGCGCACACCGGGGAGCTGTTTTTT. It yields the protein CATTRIRGAHTGELFF.

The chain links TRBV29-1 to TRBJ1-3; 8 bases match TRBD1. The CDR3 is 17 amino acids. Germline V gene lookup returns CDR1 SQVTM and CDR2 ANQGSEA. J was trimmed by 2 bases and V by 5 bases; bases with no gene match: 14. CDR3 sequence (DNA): TGCAGCGTTTCCCGACCAATCGACAGGGGAACTGGAAACACCATATATTTT. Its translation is CSVSRPIDRGTGNTIYF.

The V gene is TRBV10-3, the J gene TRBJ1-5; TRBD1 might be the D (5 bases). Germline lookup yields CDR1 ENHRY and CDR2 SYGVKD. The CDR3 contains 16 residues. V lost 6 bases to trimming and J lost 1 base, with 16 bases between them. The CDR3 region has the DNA TGTGCCATCAGCGACAGTCCAGGGATGAGCAATCAGCCCCAGCATTTT. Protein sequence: CAISDSPGMSNQPQHF.

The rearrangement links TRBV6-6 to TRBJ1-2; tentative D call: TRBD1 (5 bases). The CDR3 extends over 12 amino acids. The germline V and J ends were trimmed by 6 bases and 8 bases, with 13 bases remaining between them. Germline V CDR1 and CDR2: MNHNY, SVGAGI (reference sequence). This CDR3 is CASSPGTRGYTF. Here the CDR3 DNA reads TGTGCCAGCAGCCCCGGGACCCGCGGCTACACCTTC.

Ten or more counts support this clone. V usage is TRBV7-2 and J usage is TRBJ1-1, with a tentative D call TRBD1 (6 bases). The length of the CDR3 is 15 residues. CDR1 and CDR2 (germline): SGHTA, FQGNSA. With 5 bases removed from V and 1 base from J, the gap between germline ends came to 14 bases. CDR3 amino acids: CASSLLPGQNTEAFF. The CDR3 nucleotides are TGTGCCAGCAGCCTACTACCGGGACAGAACACTGAAGCTTTCTTT.

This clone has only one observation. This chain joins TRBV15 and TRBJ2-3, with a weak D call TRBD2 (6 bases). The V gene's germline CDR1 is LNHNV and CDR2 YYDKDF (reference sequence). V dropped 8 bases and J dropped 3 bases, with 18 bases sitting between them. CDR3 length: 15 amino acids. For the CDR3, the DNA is TGTGCCACCCGGCGGGGTGATGTACAGACAGATACGCAGTATTTT. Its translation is CATRRGDVQTDTQYF.

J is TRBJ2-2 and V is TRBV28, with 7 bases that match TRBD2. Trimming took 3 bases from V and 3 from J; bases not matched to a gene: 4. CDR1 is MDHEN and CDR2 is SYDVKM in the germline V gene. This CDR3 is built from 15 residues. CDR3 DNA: TGTGCCAGCAGTTTGGGGGGAGGGTACACCGGGGAGCTGTTTTTT. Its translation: CASSLGGGYTGELFF.

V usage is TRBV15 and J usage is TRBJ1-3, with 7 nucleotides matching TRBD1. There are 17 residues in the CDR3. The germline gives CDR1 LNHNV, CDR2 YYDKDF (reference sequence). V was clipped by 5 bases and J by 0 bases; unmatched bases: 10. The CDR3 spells CATSPLRDRDSGNTIYF. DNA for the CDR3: TGTGCCACCAGCCCCCTCCGAGACAGGGACTCTGGAAACACCATATATTTT.

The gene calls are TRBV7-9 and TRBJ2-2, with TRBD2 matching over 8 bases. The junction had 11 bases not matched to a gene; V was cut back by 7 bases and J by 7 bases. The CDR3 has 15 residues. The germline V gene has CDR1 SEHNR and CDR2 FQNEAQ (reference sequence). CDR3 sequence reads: CASTIGGAYGGELFF. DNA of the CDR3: TGTGCCAGCACCATCGGGGGGGCTTACGGCGGGGAGCTGTTTTTT.

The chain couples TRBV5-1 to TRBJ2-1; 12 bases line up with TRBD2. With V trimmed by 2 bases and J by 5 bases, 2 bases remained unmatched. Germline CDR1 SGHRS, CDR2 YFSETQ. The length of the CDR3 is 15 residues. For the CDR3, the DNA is TGCGCCAGCAGCTTACTAGCGGGGGGCAACAATGAGCAGTTCTTC. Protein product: CASSLLAGGNNEQFF.

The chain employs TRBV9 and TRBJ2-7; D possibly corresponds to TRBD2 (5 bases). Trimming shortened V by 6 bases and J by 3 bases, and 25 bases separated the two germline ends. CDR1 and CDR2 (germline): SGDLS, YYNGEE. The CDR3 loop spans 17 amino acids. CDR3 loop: CASTYPGMRGPHYEQYF. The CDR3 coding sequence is TGTGCCAGCACCTACCCGGGAATGAGAGGACCCCACTACGAGCAGTACTTC.

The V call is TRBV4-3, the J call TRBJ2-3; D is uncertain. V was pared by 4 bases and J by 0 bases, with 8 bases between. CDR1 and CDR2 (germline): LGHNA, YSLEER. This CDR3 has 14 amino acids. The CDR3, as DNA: TGCGCCAGCAGCCCGTACCCTAGCACAGATACGCAGTATTTT. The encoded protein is CASSPYPSTDTQYF.

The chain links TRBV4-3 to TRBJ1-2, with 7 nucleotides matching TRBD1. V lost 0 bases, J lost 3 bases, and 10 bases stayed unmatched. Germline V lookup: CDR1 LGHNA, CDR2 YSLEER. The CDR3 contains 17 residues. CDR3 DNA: TGCGCCAGCAGCCAAGATGGGGACAGTCAGGGCTACTATGGCTACACCTTC. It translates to CASSQDGDSQGYYGYTF.

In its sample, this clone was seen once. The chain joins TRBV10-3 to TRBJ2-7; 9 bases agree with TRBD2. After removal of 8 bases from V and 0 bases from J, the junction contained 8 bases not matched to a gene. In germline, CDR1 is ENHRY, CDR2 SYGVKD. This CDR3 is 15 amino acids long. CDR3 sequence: CAIGGGGLSSYEQYF. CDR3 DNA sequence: TGTGCCATCGGCGGGGGGGGCCTCTCCTCCTACGAGCAGTACTTC.

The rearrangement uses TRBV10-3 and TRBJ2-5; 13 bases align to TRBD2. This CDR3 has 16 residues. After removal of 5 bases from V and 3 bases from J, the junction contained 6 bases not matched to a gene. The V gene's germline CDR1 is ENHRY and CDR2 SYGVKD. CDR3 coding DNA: TGTGCCATCAGTCCTGGACTAGCGGGGGCTAAAGAGACCCAGTACTTC. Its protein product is CAISPGLAGAKETQYF.

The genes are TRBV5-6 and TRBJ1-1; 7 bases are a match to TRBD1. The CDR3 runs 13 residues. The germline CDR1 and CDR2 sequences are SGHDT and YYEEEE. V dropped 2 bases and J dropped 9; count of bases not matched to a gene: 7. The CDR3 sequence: CASSFGTVRQAFF. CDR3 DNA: TGTGCCAGCAGCTTCGGGACAGTGAGGCAAGCTTTCTTT.